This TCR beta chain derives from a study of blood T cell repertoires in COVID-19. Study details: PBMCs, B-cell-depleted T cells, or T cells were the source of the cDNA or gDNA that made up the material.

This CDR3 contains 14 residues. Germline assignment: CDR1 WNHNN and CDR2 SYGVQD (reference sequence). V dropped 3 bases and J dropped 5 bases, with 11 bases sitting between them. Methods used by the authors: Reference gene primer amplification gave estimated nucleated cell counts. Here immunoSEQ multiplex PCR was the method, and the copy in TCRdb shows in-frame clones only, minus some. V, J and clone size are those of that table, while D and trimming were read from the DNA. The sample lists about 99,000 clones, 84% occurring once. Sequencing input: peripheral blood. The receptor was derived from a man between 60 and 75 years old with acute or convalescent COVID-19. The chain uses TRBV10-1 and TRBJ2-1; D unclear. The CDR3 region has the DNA TGCGCCAGCAGTGATTCCTTAGTGAACAATGAGCAGTTCTTC. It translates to CASSDSLVNNEQFF.